Sequencing of this TCR beta chain was carried out in a study of OX40 agonist ivuxolimab in advanced cancers. The table lists this clone with a count of one. Produced via immunoSEQ multiplex PCR; TCRdb's table is partial and in-frame only. The profile covers about 80,000 clones, with approximately 92% appearing a single time and roughly 9% taken by the ten largest. Enrollment shut out patients with autoimmune disease history or systemic immunosuppression. Deletions cut 0 bases from V and 4 bases from J, with 6 bases between. Germline CDR1 MNHEY, CDR2 SVGAGI. The CDR3 is 13 residues long. V gene TRBV6-5 combines with J gene TRBJ1-2; D ambiguous. This clonotype was sampled from an adult with an advanced solid tumor such as melanoma, head and neck, liver or kidney cancer. The sample in question was CD4+ or CD8+ T cells sorted from blood, obtained in a trial of the OX40 agonist ivuxolimab. The CDR3 nucleotides read TGTGCCAGCAGTTACTCCCAGTCCTATGGCTACACCTTC. Protein product: CASSYSQSYGYTF.